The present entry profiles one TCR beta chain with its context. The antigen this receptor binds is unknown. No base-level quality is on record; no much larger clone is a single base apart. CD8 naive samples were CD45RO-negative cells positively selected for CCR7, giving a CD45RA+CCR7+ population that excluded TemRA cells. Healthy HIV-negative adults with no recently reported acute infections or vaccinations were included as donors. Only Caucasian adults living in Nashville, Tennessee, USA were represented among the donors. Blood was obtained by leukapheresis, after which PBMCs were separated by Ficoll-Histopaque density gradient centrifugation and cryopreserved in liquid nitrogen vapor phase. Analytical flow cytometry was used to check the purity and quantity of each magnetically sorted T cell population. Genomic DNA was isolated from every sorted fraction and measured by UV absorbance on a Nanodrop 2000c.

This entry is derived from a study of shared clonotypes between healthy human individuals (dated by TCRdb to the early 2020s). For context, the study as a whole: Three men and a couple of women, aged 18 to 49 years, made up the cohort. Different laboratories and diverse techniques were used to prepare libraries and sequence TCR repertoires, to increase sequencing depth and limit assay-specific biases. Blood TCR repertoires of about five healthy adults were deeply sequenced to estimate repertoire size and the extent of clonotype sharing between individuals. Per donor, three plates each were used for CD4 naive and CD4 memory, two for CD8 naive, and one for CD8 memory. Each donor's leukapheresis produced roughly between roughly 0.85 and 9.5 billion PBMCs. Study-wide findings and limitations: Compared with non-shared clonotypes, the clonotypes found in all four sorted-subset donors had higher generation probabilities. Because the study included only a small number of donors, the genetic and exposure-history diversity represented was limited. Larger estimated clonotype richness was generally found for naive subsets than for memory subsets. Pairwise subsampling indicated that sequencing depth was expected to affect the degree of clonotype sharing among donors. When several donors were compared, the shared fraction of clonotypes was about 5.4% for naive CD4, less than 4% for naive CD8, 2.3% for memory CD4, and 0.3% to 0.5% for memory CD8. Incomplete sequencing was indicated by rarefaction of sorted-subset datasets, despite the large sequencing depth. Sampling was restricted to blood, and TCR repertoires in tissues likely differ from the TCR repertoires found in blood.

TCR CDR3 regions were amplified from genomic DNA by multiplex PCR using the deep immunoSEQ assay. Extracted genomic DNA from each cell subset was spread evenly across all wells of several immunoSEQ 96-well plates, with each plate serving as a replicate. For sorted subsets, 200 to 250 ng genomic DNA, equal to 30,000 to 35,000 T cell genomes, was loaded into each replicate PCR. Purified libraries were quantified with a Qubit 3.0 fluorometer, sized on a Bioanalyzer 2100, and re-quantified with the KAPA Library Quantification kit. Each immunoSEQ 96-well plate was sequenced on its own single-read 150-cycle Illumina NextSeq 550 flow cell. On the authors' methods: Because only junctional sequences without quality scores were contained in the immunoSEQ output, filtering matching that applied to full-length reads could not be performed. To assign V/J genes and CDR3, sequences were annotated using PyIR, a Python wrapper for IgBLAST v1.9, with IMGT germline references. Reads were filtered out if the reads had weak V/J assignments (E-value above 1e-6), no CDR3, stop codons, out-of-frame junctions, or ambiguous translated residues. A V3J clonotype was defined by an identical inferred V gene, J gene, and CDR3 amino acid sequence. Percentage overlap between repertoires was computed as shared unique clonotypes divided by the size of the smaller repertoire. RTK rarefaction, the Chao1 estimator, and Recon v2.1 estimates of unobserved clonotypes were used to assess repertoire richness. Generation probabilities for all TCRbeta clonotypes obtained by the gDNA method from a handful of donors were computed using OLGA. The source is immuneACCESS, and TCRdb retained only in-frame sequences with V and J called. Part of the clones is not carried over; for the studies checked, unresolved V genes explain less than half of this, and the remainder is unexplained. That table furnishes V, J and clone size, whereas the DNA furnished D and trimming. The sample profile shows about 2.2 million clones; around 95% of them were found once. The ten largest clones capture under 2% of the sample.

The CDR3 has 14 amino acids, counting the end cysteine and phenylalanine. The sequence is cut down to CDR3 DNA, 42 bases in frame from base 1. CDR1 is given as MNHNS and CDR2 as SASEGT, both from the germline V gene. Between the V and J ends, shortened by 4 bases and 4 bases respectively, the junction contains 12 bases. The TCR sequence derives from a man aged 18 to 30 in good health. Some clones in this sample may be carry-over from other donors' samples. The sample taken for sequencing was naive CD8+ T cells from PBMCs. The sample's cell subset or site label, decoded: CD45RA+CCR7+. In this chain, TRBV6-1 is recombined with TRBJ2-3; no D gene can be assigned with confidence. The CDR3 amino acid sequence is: CASSAPAIADTQYF. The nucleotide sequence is TGTGCCAGCAGTGCCCCAGCGATTGCAGATACGCAGTATTTT.